This TCR beta chain was recorded in a study of cytomegalovirus exposure and HLA in healthy donors. As for this clone: Its antigen is unidentified.

PCR used 60 Vbeta primers and 13 Jbeta primers. This table comes from immunoSEQ multiplex PCR, and its TCRdb copy is limited to in-frame clones, with some not included. Here the sample spans fewer than 250,000 clones, 79% being singletons. Findings and caveats of the study: Within the data, a cluster of highly shared sequence variants was likely a sequencing artifact. An analysis that was carried out later associated some 17,000 TCR beta sequences with HLA alleles at 0.05 false discovery rate. When the data were analyzed later, several of the most significant clusters appeared to be linked to common viral pathogens.

V was cut by 0 bases and J by 1 base, with 10 bases left in between. Germline values: CDR1 SQVTM, CDR2 ANQGSEA. CDR3 size: 15 residues. The source is a woman aged 50 to 60 in good health and CMV-seronegative. The chain employs TRBV29-1 and TRBJ2-4, with unresolved D. The sequenced material came from PBMCs. This CDR3 is CSVEDPRLAKNIQYF. The DNA for the CDR3 is TGCAGCGTTGAAGACCCGCGACTTGCCAAAAACATTCAGTACTTC. The complete variable domain, with remaining parts taken from reference TRBV29-1 and TRBJ2-4, reads SAVISQKPSRDICQRGTSLTIQCQVDSQVTMMFWYRQQPGQSLTLIATANQGSEATYESGFVIDKFPISRPNLTFSTLTVSNMSPEDSSIYLCSVEDPRLAKNIQYFGAGTRLSVL.